This T cell receptor (beta chain) was observed in a study of shared T cell receptors in the human thymus. From germline, CDR1 is MNHEY and CDR2 SMNVEV (reference sequence). V lost 1 base, J lost 7 bases, and 11 bases stayed unmatched. The length of the CDR3 is 18 residues. Profiled with immunoSEQ multiplex PCR; TCRdb holds only in-frame clones, not every one. This sample has roughly 700,000 clones, with more than 75% found just once. The sample also formed part of further work on human thymus T cells. That paper adds: All donors were healthy Finnish infants who were undergoing corrective surgery to treat congenital heart defects. Obtained as resections during corrective heart surgery, the thymus tissue was then studied. Among thymic and blood repertoires, usage of V and J genes appeared biased. Reports from related research described highly overlapping thymic repertoires among unrelated individuals.

Sequencing was performed on thymocytes. The V and J genes are TRBV27 and TRBJ2-2; 11 nucleotides line up with TRBD2. The source of this sequence is a boy under three years old with a congenital heart defect. The CDR3 nucleotides are TGTGCCAGCAGTTTATACCGCACTAGCGGGGGTCTCAACGGGGAGCTGTTTTTT. This sequence encodes CASSLYRTSGGLNGELFF.